This is a list of T cell receptor beta chains from one sample in a study of radiotherapy plus CTLA-4 blockade in lung cancer. Clones were read by immunoSEQ multiplex PCR, and TCRdb kept only the in-frame ones, dropping some. In the table there are tens of thousands of clones, roughly 80% of which are singletons. This specimen consisted of peripheral blood, obtained from a patient treated with radiotherapy plus ipilimumab. Source of these receptors: a human donor with non-small cell lung cancer who had stable disease on radiotherapy plus ipilimumab. The CDR3 runs from the conserved cysteine through the conserved F or W. The D gene is left open where the match is weak. Size is omitted from some rows. Given values are once, few, many or a class for expanded clones.

V gene,clone size,J gene,CDR3 length,D gene,CDR3 protein,CDR3 DNA
TRBV28,medium-sized,TRBJ1-3,15,TRBD1,CASRYSGQGGNTIYF,TGTGCCAGCCGATATTCCGGACAGGGGGGAAACACCATATATTTT
TRBV7-2,NA,TRBJ2-3,13,NA,CASSFRRTDTQYF,TGTGCCAGCAGCTTTAGGCGCACAGATACGCAGTATTTT
TRBV5-1,NA,TRBJ2-3,16,TRBD1,CASSLGGTGSTDTQYF,TGCGCCAGCAGCTTGGGTGGGACAGGGAGCACAGATACGCAGTATTTT
TRBV7-9,NA,TRBJ2-6,16,NA,CASRFGQSSGANVLTF,TGTGCCAGCAGATTTGGACAGAGCTCTGGGGCCAACGTCCTGACTTTC
TRBV10-3,NA,TRBJ1-3,16,NA,CATHDRTVNSGNTIYF,TGTGCCACCCATGACAGGACAGTAAATTCTGGAAACACCATATATTTT
TRBV5-4,NA,TRBJ1-1,12,NA,CASSLEGTEAFF,TGTGCCAGCAGCTTGGAAGGGACTGAAGCTTTCTTT
TRBV20-1,once,TRBJ1-1,11,NA,CSARGNTEAFF,TGCAGTGCTCGGGGGAACACTGAAGCTTTCTTT
TRBV6-6,NA,TRBJ2-7,12,TRBD1,CATRDRNYEQYF,TGTGCCACCCGGGACAGGAATTACGAGCAGTACTTC
TRBV27,NA,TRBJ1-6,13,NA,CASSNLGDSPLHF,TGTGCCAGCAGTAACCTGGGAGATTCACCCCTCCACTTT
TRBV7-6,NA,TRBJ2-1,16,TRBD1,CASSFFDRGLDNEQFF,TGTGCCAGCAGCTTTTTTGACAGGGGGCTGGACAATGAGCAGTTCTTC
TRBV9,NA,TRBJ1-1,14,NA,CASSVSALNTEAFF,TGTGCCAGCAGCGTATCAGCCCTGAACACTGAAGCTTTCTTT
TRBV5-8,NA,TRBJ1-1,13,NA,CASSLELSAEAFF,TGTGCCAGCAGCTTGGAACTGTCCGCTGAAGCTTTCTTT
TRBV14,once,TRBJ2-7,14,NA,CASSQAGAEIFKYF,TGTGCCAGCAGCCAAGCAGGGGCAGAGATTTTTAAGTACTTC
TRBV6-6,NA,TRBJ1-1,14,NA,CASSYLSVEVKAFF,TGTGCCAGCAGTTACCTATCGGTGGAAGTTAAAGCTTTCTTT
TRBV11-3,NA,TRBJ2-3,14,NA,CASTLGGSTDTQYF,TGTGCCAGCACCCTAGGGGGTTCCACAGATACGCAGTATTTT
TRBV6-5,NA,TRBJ1-5,16,NA,CASSYSKGGANQPQHF,TGTGCCAGCAGTTACTCGAAGGGGGGGGCCAATCAGCCCCAGCATTTT
TRBV2,NA,TRBJ1-2,15,NA,CASSETAGANYGYTF,TGTGCCAGCAGTGAAACAGCCGGAGCTAACTATGGCTACACCTTC
TRBV5-6,NA,TRBJ2-1,13,NA,CASSLGDYNEQFF,TGTGCCAGCAGCTTGGGCGACTACAATGAGCAGTTCTTC
TRBV11-3,NA,TRBJ1-1,17,NA,CASSLDGGQGLNTEAFF,TGTGCCAGCAGCTTAGATGGAGGGCAGGGACTGAACACTGAAGCTTTCTTT
TRBV6-1,NA,TRBJ1-3,14,NA,CASDIGTPGNTIYF,TGTGCCAGCGACATTGGGACACCTGGAAACACCATATATTTT
TRBV5-6,NA,TRBJ2-2,15,NA,CASSLSPPNTGELFF,TGTGCCAGCAGCTTGAGCCCCCCCAACACCGGGGAGCTGTTTTTT
TRBV19,NA,TRBJ2-5,14,NA,CASKEQGSIGTQYF,TGTGCCAGTAAAGAGCAGGGATCGATAGGGACCCAGTACTTC
TRBV11-2,NA,TRBJ1-1,17,TRBD1,CASSLGPRRDSHTEAFF,TGTGCCAGCAGCTTGGGACCTCGACGGGACAGCCACACTGAAGCTTTCTTT
TRBV6-6,NA,TRBJ1-2,13,TRBD1,CASRLGTGGGYTF,TGTGCCAGCAGGCTCGGGACAGGGGGAGGCTACACCTTC
TRBV5-6,NA,TRBJ1-3,16,NA,CASSFDRRSSGNTIYF,TGTGCCAGCAGCTTCGATCGGCGGAGCTCTGGAAACACCATATATTTT
TRBV5-1,NA,TRBJ1-1,15,NA,CASSIGQTMNTEAFF,TGCGCCAGCAGTATCGGACAGACAATGAACACTGAAGCTTTCTTT
TRBV4-2,NA,TRBJ2-1,17,TRBD2,CASSPSKTSGANNEQFF,TGTGCCAGCAGCCCCTCTAAGACTAGCGGGGCGAACAATGAGCAGTTCTTC
TRBV29-1,few,TRBJ2-5,13,NA,CSVEVGAQETQYF,TGCAGCGTGGAGGTTGGGGCTCAAGAGACCCAGTACTTC
TRBV10-3,once,TRBJ2-1,13,TRBD1,CAVGQGTGNEQFF,TGTGCCGTGGGACAGGGGACGGGTAATGAGCAGTTCTTC
TRBV10-2,NA,TRBJ2-5,11,NA,CASISGETQYF,TGCGCCAGCATATCGGGGGAGACCCAGTACTTC
TRBV11-3,NA,TRBJ2-3,13,NA,CASSLGGTDTQYF,TGTGCCAGCAGCTTGGGGGGCACAGATACGCAGTATTTT
TRBV7-2,NA,TRBJ2-7,11,NA,CASSVFSEQYF,TGTGCCAGCAGCGTATTCTCCGAGCAGTACTTC
TRBV29-1,NA,TRBJ1-1,13,NA,CSVEGGVNTEAFF,TGCAGCGTTGAAGGGGGGGTGAACACTGAAGCTTTCTTT
TRBV5-1,NA,TRBJ1-1,15,TRBD1,CASSLRQGGSTEAFF,TGCGCCAGCAGCTTACGACAGGGGGGGAGCACTGAAGCTTTCTTT
TRBV7-9,few,TRBJ1-3,13,NA,CASSPPVGNTIYF,TGTGCCAGCAGCCCCCCGGTTGGAAACACCATATATTTT
TRBV30,NA,TRBJ2-7,13,TRBD1,CAWRVRDRDEQYF,TGTGCCTGGAGGGTGCGGGACAGGGACGAGCAGTACTTC
TRBV5-6,NA,TRBJ1-2,14,NA,CASSLATAIYGYTF,TGTGCCAGCAGCTTGGCGACGGCTATATATGGCTACACCTTC
TRBV19,few,TRBJ1-2,15,NA,CASSDGGAGDYGYTF,TGTGCCAGTAGTGACGGTGGAGCAGGAGACTATGGCTACACCTTC
TRBV5-1,NA,TRBJ1-1,14,NA,CASSLFGGNTEAFF,TGCGCCAGCAGCTTGTTTGGCGGGAACACTGAAGCTTTCTTT
TRBV7-9,NA,TRBJ2-5,15,TRBD2,CASSLLAGGAETQYF,TGTGCCAGCAGCTTACTAGCGGGGGGAGCTGAGACCCAGTACTTC
TRBV7-6,NA,TRBJ2-2,14,TRBD1,CASSYRQGPGELFF,TGTGCCAGCAGCTACCGACAGGGGCCCGGGGAGCTGTTTTTT
TRBV5-4,NA,TRBJ2-3,17,TRBD2,CASSLSLAGGRADTQYF,TGTGCCAGCAGCTTGAGCCTAGCGGGGGGGCGGGCAGATACGCAGTATTTT
TRBV19,few,TRBJ2-5,12,NA,CASNGAGETQYF,TGTGCCAGTAACGGGGCAGGAGAGACCCAGTACTTC
TRBV18,NA,TRBJ1-6,21,TRBD1,CASSLDGQASPGNTFNSPLHF,TGTGCCAGCTCACTCGACGGACAGGCCTCCCCCGGGAATACCTTTAATTCACCCCTCCACTTT
TRBV19,once,TRBJ1-4,13,NA,CASSRPRNEKLFF,TGTGCCAGTAGTCGACCCAGAAATGAAAAACTGTTTTTT
TRBV4-2,few,TRBJ1-4,18,NA,CASSQGMGPGWGQAKLFF,TGTGCCAGCAGCCAAGGAATGGGGCCGGGGTGGGGGCAGGCAAAACTGTTTTTT
TRBV7-3,NA,TRBJ2-1,16,NA,CASSFRGGLGGGEQFF,TGTGCCAGCAGCTTCCGCGGGGGCCTGGGAGGAGGTGAGCAGTTCTTC
TRBV14,NA,TRBJ1-2,13,TRBD1,CASSHGTEYGYTF,TGTGCCAGCAGCCACGGGACAGAGTATGGCTACACCTTC
TRBV19,NA,TRBJ2-1,14,NA,CASSAIGSSNEQFF,TGTGCCAGTAGTGCCATAGGGAGTTCCAATGAGCAGTTCTTC